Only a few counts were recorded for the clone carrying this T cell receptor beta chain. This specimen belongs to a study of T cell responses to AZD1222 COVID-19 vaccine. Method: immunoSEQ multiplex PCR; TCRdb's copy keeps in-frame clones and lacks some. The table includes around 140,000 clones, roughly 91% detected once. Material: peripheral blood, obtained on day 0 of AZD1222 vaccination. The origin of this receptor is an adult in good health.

The CDR3 spells CASSPIGGRLSHEQFF. The DNA for the CDR3 is TGTGCCAGCAGTCCAATAGGCGGGAGGCTCTCCCATGAGCAGTTCTTC. V and J are TRBV27 and TRBJ2-1; 8 nucleotides line up with TRBD2. Germline trimming cut 5 bases from V and 8 bases from J; bases unmatched to any gene: 14. CDR1 and CDR2 (germline): MNHEY, SMNVEV (reference sequence). The CDR3 is made up of 16 amino acids.